One and the same sample provided the 8 T cell receptor beta chains below, sequenced in a study of blood T cell repertoires in COVID-19. The repertoire was sequenced with immunoSEQ multiplex PCR; TCRdb's copy has only in-frame clones and lacks some. The table records 250,000 to 350,000 clones, 88% of them present only once. The source material was PBMCs or T cells enriched from blood (not recorded which). Receptors were obtained from a woman aged 25 to 45 who had recovered from COVID-19.

The chain has TRBV6-2 or TRBV6-3 and TRBJ1-4; D call uncertain. Trimming took off 5 bases at V and 2 bases at J, with 9 bases between the two ends. Germline loops: CDR1 MNHEY, CDR2 SVGEGT. The length of the CDR3 is 14 residues. CDR3 sequence reads: CASSPWLTNEKLFF. As DNA, the CDR3 is TGTGCCAGCAGTCCCTGGCTGACTAATGAAAAACTGTTTTTT.

For the CDR3, the DNA is TGCGCCAGCAGCTTGGTCTCGCGGAACACTGAAGCTTTCTTT. It is translated as CASSLVSRNTEAFF. This chain uses TRBV5-1 with TRBJ1-1; D is ambiguous. In germline, CDR1 is SGHRS, CDR2 YFSETQ. V lost 0 bases and J 1 base, leaving 7 bases between the germline ends. The CDR3 contains 14 residues.

This chain joins TRBV6-5 and TRBJ2-7, with 10 bases matching TRBD1. Trimming removed 2 bases from V and 2 bases from J; junction bases left unmatched: 3. Per germline, CDR1 MNHEY and CDR2 SVGAGI. This CDR3 spans 15 amino acids. CDR3 loop: CASSYGQGGTYEQYF. The DNA for the CDR3 is TGTGCCAGCAGTTACGGACAGGGGGGGACCTACGAGCAGTACTTC.

This chain joins TRBV7-3 and TRBJ2-1, with TRBD2 as a possible D gene (6 bases). V lost 4 bases and J lost 8, with 12 bases in between. Germline-derived CDR1 and CDR2 are SGHTA and FQGTGA. This CDR3 contains 13 residues. The CDR3 sequence: CASSSLAGDEQFF. The CDR3 bases are TGTGCCAGCAGCTCACTAGCTGGTGATGAGCAGTTCTTC.

CDR3 region: CASSSPFLPDTQYF. The DNA for the CDR3 is TGTGCCAGCAGCTCCCCCTTCCTCCCAGATACGCAGTATTTT. V is TRBV7-6 and J is TRBJ2-3; D call uncertain. The CDR3 consists of 14 residues. Germline CDR1 is SGHVS and CDR2 is FNYEAQ. The V end was cut by 4 bases, the J end by 4 bases, with 12 bases between. The whole variable domain, filled in from reference TRBV7-6 and TRBJ2-3, reads GAGVSQSPRYKVTKRGQDVALRCDPISGHVSLYWYRQALGQGPEFLTYFNYEAQQDKSGLPNDRFSAERPEGSISTLTIQRTEQRDSAMYRCASSSPFLPDTQYFGPGTRLTVL.

The chain carries TRBV5-1 and TRBJ1-6, with 10 bases aligning to TRBD1. This CDR3 is 14 amino acids long. V trimming: 3 bases; J trimming: 10 bases; junction bases outside the gene matches: 4. Germline-derived CDR1 and CDR2 are SGHRS and YFSETQ. The CDR3 sequence is CASSSGTGDSPLHF. The CDR3 DNA reads as TGCGCCAGCAGCTCCGGGACAGGGGACTCACCCCTCCACTTT. The whole variable domain, remainder taken from reference TRBV5-1 and TRBJ1-6, is KAGVTQTPRYLIKTRGQQVTLSCSPISGHRSVSWYQQTPGQGLQFLFEYFSETQRNKGNFPGRFSGRQFSNSRSEMNVSTLELGDSALYLCASSSGTGDSPLHFGNGTRLTVT.

This clone was seen a handful of times. V is TRBV6-5 and J is TRBJ1-1, with D tentatively TRBD1 (5 bases). V lost 3 bases and J lost 10, with 21 bases in between. Germline CDR1 and CDR2: MNHEY and SVGAGI. This CDR3 has 15 residues. This chain's CDR3 is CASSYRGIEPSGAFF. As DNA, the CDR3 is TGTGCCAGCAGTTATCGGGGGATCGAACCCTCGGGAGCTTTCTTT.

The chain is built from TRBV30 and TRBJ1-5; 8 bases fit TRBD1. The J segment lost 5 bases and the V segment lost 7 bases, leaving 7 bases of the junction unmatched. CDR1 is GTSNPN, CDR2 SVGIG, per germline (reference sequence). CDR3 length: 13 residues. The CDR3 region has the DNA TGTGCCTTAAAGCAGGGGGCGGATCAGCCCCAGCATTTT. This encodes CALKQGADQPQHF.